This TCR beta chain originates from a study of shared clonotypes between healthy human individuals. Across the whole study: Donors were a couple of women and a few men aged 18 to 49. Each donor contributed plates that comprised three CD4 naive, three CD4 memory, two CD8 naive and one CD8 memory. Notes on the study in general: Generally, naive subsets (rather than memory subsets) showed larger estimated richness.

Positive CCR7 selection of CD45RO-negative cells yielded the naive CD8 cells, and terminally differentiated effector memory CD45RA+ cells were excluded. Each of the donors was a healthy adult who was HIV-negative and had not had a recent acute infection or vaccination. Regarding this clone: Antigen specificity is unknown.

The CDR3 has 17 amino acids. The germline gives CDR1 LNHNV, CDR2 YYDKDF (reference sequence). The V end was cut by 0 bases, the J end by 2 bases, with 17 bases between. Sequencing used immunoSEQ multiplex PCR; TCRdb keeps in-frame clones, though not all of them. The table lists millions of clones, approximately 94% of them singletons. The TCR originated in a man aged 18 to 29 in good health. The specimen was naive CD8+ T cells sorted from blood. The chain has TRBV15 and TRBJ2-7; D may match TRBD1 or TRBD2 (5 bases each). The CDR3 region has the DNA TGTGCCACCAGCAGAGATTTGGTGGGGGAATACACCTACGAGCAGTACTTC. Translation gives CATSRDLVGEYTYEQYF.